The entry that follows covers one T cell receptor beta chain sequence. The target antigen is unknown. The sample comes from a study of cytomegalovirus exposure and HLA in healthy donors. About the study: Prior work identified roughly 120 million unique TCR beta sequences in roughly 190 million T cells. Study outcomes and limitations: Clonal expansion, a later analysis showed, was greater in HLA-associated TCR beta chains than in equally common others. In an earlier analysis, productive rearrangement rates for most beta V segments clustered near 87% or 30%.

Germline V CDR1 and CDR2: SNHLY, FYNNEI. The CDR3 contains 12 residues. Trimming stripped 10 bases from V and 7 bases from J, with 16 bases between. The PCR contained 60 Vbeta and 13 Jbeta primers. Per the original data handling: Later work found tens of millions of unique TCR beta chains, with about 10 million shared. The method was immunoSEQ multiplex PCR; TCRdb's version includes in-frame clones alone and lacks a portion of them. Clone size and V and J calls were adopted from that table, with D and trimming inferred from the DNA. The sample consists of approximately 72,000 clones, 60% to 85% of them appearing once.

The J gene is TRBJ1-1, the V gene TRBV2, with a possible D match to TRBD1 (5 bases). Sequencing used PBMCs. This receptor was taken from a male donor in good health and CMV-seropositive. This CDR3 is CATLEAGREAFF. In nucleotides, the CDR3 is TGTGCCACCCTCGAGGCAGGGCGTGAAGCTTTCTTT.